Listed below are T cell receptor beta chains from one sample, sequenced in a study of blood T cell repertoires in COVID-19. Some clones are missing from TCRdb's copy, which holds only in-frame ones; the method was immunoSEQ multiplex PCR. Among under 250,000 clones listed, roughly 88% were seen once. Sequencing was performed on PBMCs or T cells enriched from blood (not recorded which). The source of these receptors is a woman aged 40 to 50 who had been exposed to COVID-19. Each CDR3 is given with its conserved first and last residue. Fields, in order: V gene, J gene, clone size, D gene, CDR3 protein, CDR3 DNA. A D gene is named only where the DNA matches it firmly. A clone size is listed for some rows: how often the clone was seen (once, few, many), or a class if it is expanded.

>TRBV15|TRBJ1-2|-|TRBD1
CATRQGDDLYGYTF
TGTGCCACCAGGCAGGGGGACGACCTGTATGGCTACACCTTC
>TRBV7-9|TRBJ2-1|-|-
CASSTRNVNEQFF
TGTGCCAGCAGCACCAGGAATGTCAATGAGCAGTTCTTC
>TRBV4-3|TRBJ2-1|once|-
CASSQDVLYEQFF
TGCGCCAGCAGCCAAGATGTACTCTATGAGCAGTTCTTC
>TRBV7-9|TRBJ2-7|-|TRBD2
CASSLGLAGSSYEQYF
TGTGCCAGCAGCCTCGGACTAGCGGGCAGCTCCTACGAGCAGTACTTC
>TRBV5-6|TRBJ2-3|-|-
CASSLLTLAGTDTQYF
TGTGCCAGCAGCCTACTCACACTTGCGGGGACAGATACGCAGTATTTT
>TRBV24-1|TRBJ1-5|-|-
CATSDQPGRPQHF
TGTGCCACCAGTGATCAACCGGGAAGGCCCCAGCATTTT
>TRBV4-1|TRBJ1-1|-|-
CASSQDRKGSGSMNTEAFF
TGCGCCAGCAGCCAAGATAGGAAGGGGTCCGGGTCAATGAACACTGAAGCTTTCTTT
>TRBV7-2|TRBJ1-4|few|-
CASSQQGFEKLFF
TGTGCCAGCAGCCAACAGGGTTTCGAAAAACTGTTTTTT
>TRBV24-1|TRBJ1-2|-|TRBD1
CATSDRTGDYGYTF
TGTGCCACCAGTGACCGGACAGGGGACTATGGCTACACCTTC
>TRBV9|TRBJ2-3|-|-
CASNQGRGRDTQYF
TGTGCCAGCAATCAGGGGAGGGGTAGAGATACGCAGTATTTT
>TRBV30|TRBJ2-1|-|-
CAWSVQVGLKNEQFF
TGTGCCTGGAGTGTACAGGTGGGATTGAAGAATGAGCAGTTCTTC
>TRBV6-5|TRBJ2-3|few|TRBD1
CASTRDRGRIDTQYF
TGTGCCAGCACTCGGGACAGGGGGCGAATAGATACGCAGTATTTT
>TRBV7-8|TRBJ1-4|-|-
CASSAHRVRDEKLFF
TGTGCCAGCAGCGCGCACCGGGTCAGGGATGAAAAACTGTTTTTT
>TRBV3-1/TRBV3-2|TRBJ1-1|-|-
CASSQTREPNTEAFF
TGTGCCAGCAGCCAAACCAGGGAACCGAACACTGAAGCTTTCTTT
>TRBV7-3|TRBJ2-5|once|TRBD2
CASSVLAGGETQYF
TGTGCCAGCAGCGTCCTAGCGGGAGGGGAGACCCAGTACTTC
>TRBV6-1|TRBJ1-2|-|-
CASREDSRPGYTF
TGTGCCAGCAGGGAAGACAGTAGGCCCGGCTACACCTTC
>TRBV28|TRBJ1-6|-|TRBD1
CASSLNRGDSPLHF
TGTGCCAGCAGTTTAAACAGGGGCGATTCACCCCTCCACTTT
>TRBV12-3/TRBV12-4|TRBJ1-1|-|-
CASSPTGYEAFF
TGTGCCAGCAGTCCCACAGGGTATGAAGCTTTCTTT
>TRBV7-9|TRBJ2-1|-|TRBD1
CASTALDRSRYNEQFF
TGTGCCAGCACCGCCCTGGACAGGTCTAGGTACAATGAGCAGTTCTTC
>TRBV29-1|TRBJ1-2|-|-
CSGGGGDPLYGYTF
TGCAGCGGAGGGGGGGGCGATCCCCTCTATGGCTACACCTTC
>TRBV6-5|TRBJ2-5|-|-
CASSYSIDRQETQYF
TGTGCCAGCAGTTACTCGATAGACAGACAAGAGACCCAGTACTTC
>TRBV5-4|TRBJ2-5|-|-
CASSLPRRQETQYF
TGTGCCAGCAGCTTGCCCCGGCGGCAAGAGACCCAGTACTTC
>TRBV9|TRBJ1-1|-|TRBD1
CASTPGQGFSGSEAFF
TGTGCCAGCACCCCGGGACAGGGGTTTAGTGGGTCTGAAGCTTTCTTT
>TRBV9|TRBJ2-1|-|-
CASNSGDNEQFF
TGTGCCAGCAATTCAGGGGACAATGAGCAGTTCTTC
>TRBV18|TRBJ2-3|-|TRBD1
CASSPNGRTGGSTDTQYF
TGTGCCAGCTCACCAAATGGGAGAACAGGGGGATCCACAGATACGCAGTATTTT
>TRBV7-3|TRBJ1-1|-|TRBD1
CASKRGGNTEAFF
TGTGCCAGCAAGCGAGGGGGCAACACTGAAGCTTTCTTT
>TRBV6-2/TRBV6-3|TRBJ1-1|-|-
CASSYSPSGVAFF
TGTGCCAGCAGTTACTCCCCATCAGGGGTAGCTTTCTTT
>TRBV19|TRBJ1-5|once|-
CASSTQNSGPFSNQPQHF
TGTGCCAGTAGTACTCAGAACTCAGGGCCCTTTTCCAATCAGCCCCAGCATTTT